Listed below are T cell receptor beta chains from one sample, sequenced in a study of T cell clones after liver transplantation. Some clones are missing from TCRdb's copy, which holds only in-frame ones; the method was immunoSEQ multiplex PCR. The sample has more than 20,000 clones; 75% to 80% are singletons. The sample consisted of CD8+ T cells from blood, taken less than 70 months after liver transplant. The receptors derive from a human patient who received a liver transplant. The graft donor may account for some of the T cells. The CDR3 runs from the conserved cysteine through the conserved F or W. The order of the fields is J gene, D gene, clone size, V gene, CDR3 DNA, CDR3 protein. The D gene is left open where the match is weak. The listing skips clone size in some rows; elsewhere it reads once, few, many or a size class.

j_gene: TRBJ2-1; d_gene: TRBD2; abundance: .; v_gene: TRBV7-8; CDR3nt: TGTGCCAGCAGCGATGGACTAGCGGGGGCAAATGAGCAGTTCTTC; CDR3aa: CASSDGLAGANEQFF
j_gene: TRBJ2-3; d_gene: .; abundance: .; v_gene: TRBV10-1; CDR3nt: TGCGCCAGCAGTGGGCAGGGAACCGATACGCAGTATTTT; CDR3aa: CASSGQGTDTQYF
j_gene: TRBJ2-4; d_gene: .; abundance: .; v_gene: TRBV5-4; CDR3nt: TGTGCCAGCAGCGAGGGGACAAGCACGATCAAAAACATTCAGTACTTC; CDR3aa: CASSEGTSTIKNIQYF
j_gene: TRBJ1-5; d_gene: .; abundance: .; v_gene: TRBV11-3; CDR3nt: TGTGCCAGCAACATAGAAGAGGGACGGCCCCAGCATTTT; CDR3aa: CASNIEEGRPQHF
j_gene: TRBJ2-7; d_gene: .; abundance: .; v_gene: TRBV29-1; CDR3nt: TGCAGCGTTACCTTCGACAACTACGAGCAGTACTTC; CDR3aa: CSVTFDNYEQYF
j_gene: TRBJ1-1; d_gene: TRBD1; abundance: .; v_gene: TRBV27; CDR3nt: TGTGCCAGCAGTTTATACAGGGGGTATTCTGAAGCTTTCTTT; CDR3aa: CASSLYRGYSEAFF
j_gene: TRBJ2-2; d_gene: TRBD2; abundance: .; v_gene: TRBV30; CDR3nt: TGTGCCTGGAGTGTAGTCGGGGGGGGCACCGGGGAGCTGTTTTTT; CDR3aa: CAWSVVGGGTGELFF
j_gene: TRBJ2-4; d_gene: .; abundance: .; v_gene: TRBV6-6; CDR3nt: TGTGCCAGCAGTTACCTCGGACAGCTTTTTAACATTCAGTACTTC; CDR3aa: CASSYLGQLFNIQYF
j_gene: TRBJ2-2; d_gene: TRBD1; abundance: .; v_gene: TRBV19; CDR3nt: TGTGCCAGTAGTACTCCCATTGGACAGGGGGGGACCGGGGAGCTGTTTTTT; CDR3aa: CASSTPIGQGGTGELFF
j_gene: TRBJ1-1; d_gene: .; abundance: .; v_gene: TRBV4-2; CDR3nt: TGTGCCAGCAGCCAAGGGGGGGGGCAGTCGAACACTGAAGCTTTCTTT; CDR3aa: CASSQGGGQSNTEAFF
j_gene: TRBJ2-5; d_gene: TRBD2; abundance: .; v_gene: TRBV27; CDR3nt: TGTGCCAGCAGTTCCCGGCGGGGGGCCCTCCCAGAGACCCAGTACTTC; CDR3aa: CASSSRRGALPETQYF
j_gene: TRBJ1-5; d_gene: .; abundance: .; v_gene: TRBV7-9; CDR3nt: TGTGCCAGCAGCCCGGGCTCTCATCAGCCCCAGCATTTT; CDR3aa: CASSPGSHQPQHF
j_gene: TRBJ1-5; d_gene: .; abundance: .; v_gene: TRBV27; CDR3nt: TGTGCCAGCAGTTTCGGACGGGATCAGCCCCAGCATTTT; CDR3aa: CASSFGRDQPQHF
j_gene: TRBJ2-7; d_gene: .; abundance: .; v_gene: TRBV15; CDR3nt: TGTGCCACCAGCGAAACCCTTAGGACTGTGGGCGAGCAGTACTTC; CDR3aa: CATSETLRTVGEQYF
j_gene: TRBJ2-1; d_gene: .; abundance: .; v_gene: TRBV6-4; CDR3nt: TGTGCCAGCAGTGACCCCATGAGCTCCTACAATGAGCAGTTCTTC; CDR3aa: CASSDPMSSYNEQFF
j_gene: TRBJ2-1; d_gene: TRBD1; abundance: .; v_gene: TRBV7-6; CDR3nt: TGTGCCAGCAGCCGCGCCGGGACAGGGGGCGGGGATGAGCAGTTCTTC; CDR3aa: CASSRAGTGGGDEQFF
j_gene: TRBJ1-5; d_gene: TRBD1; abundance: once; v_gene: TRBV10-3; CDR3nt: TGTGCCATCAGTGAGCCTGGGACAGGGGGCAATCAGCCCCAGCATTTT; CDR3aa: CAISEPGTGGNQPQHF
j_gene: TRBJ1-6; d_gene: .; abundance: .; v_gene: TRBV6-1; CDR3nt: TGTGCCAGCACGAAGGAAGGCTCCTATAATTCACCCCTCCACTTT; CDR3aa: CASTKEGSYNSPLHF
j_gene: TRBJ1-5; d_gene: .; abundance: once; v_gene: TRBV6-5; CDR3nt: TGTGCCAGCAGTTCCATGGACCCGAGGAATCAGCCCCAGCATTTT; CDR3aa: CASSSMDPRNQPQHF
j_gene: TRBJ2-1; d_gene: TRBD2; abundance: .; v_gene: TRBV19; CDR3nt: TGTGCCAGTAGGGTTAGCGGGGAGACCTACAATGAGCAGTTCTTC; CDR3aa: CASRVSGETYNEQFF
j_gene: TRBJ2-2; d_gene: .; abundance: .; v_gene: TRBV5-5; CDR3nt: TGTGCCAGCTGGCATGGAGGAACCGGGGAGCTGTTTTTT; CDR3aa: CASWHGGTGELFF
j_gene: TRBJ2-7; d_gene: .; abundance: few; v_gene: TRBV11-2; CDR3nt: TGTGCCAGCAGCTTAGGTGCAGGCTACGAGCAGTACTTC; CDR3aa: CASSLGAGYEQYF
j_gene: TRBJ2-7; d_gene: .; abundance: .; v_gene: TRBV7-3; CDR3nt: TGTGCCAGCAGCTCCCTGGAATACGAGCAGTACTTC; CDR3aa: CASSSLEYEQYF
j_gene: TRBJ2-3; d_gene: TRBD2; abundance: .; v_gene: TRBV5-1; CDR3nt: TGCGCCAGCAGCCCGAGGACTAGCGGGGGGGCAGATACGCAGTATTTT; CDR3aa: CASSPRTSGGADTQYF
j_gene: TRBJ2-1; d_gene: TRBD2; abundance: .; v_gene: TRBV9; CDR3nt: TGTGCCAGCAGTCAGAGCGGGGGGGCCTTCTGGTCCAATGAGCAGTTCTTC; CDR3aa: CASSQSGGAFWSNEQFF
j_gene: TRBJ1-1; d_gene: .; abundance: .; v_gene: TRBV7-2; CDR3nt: TGTGCCAGCAGACAGGGTGGAGACACTGAAGCTTTCTTT; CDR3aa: CASRQGGDTEAFF
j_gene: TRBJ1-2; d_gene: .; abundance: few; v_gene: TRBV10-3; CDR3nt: TGTGCCATCAGTGATACAAGTTATTATGGCTACACCTTC; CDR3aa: CAISDTSYYGYTF
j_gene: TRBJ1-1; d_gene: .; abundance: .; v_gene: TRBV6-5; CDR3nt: TGTGCCAGCATGCAGGGGAAGGATGGCACTGAAGCTTTCTTT; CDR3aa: CASMQGKDGTEAFF
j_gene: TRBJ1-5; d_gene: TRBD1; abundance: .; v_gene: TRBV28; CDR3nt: TGTGCCAGCAGAGCCGGGACAGGTGGTCATCAGCCCCAGCATTTT; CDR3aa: CASRAGTGGHQPQHF
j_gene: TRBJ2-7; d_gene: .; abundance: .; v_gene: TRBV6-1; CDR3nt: TGTGCCAGCAGGCGGTCTTCCGGGAACTCCTACGAGCAGTACTTC; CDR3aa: CASRRSSGNSYEQYF
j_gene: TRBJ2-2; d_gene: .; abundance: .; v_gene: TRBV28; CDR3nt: TGTGCCAGCAGTTTCCGCCCCGGGGAGCTGTTTTTT; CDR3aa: CASSFRPGELFF
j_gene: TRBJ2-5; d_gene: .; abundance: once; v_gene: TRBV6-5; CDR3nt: TGTGCCAGCAGTTCCGGGGAAGAGACCCAGTACTTC; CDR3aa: CASSSGEETQYF
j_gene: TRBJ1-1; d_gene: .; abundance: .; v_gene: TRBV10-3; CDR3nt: TGTGCCATCAGTGAGTCGTGGGGGGTCCGAAGGCTGAACACTGAAGCTTTCTTT; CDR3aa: CAISESWGVRRLNTEAFF
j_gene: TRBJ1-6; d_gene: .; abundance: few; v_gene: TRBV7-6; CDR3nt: TGTGCCAGCAGCTCAACAGGGAGCAATTCACCCCTCCACTTT; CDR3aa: CASSSTGSNSPLHF
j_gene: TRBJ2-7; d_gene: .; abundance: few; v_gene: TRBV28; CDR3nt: TGTGCCAGCAGCCTGGACGGAATCTCCTACGAGCAGTACTTC; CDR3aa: CASSLDGISYEQYF
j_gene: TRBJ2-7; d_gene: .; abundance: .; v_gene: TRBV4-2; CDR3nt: TGTGCCAGCAGCCAACGAGAACAGGGGACTACCTACGAGCAGTACTTC; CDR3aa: CASSQREQGTTYEQYF
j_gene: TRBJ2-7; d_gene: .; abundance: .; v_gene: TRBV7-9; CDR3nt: TGTGCCAGCAGCCCGACGGTATACGAGCAGTACTTC; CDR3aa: CASSPTVYEQYF
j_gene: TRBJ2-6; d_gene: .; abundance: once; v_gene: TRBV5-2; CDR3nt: TGTGCCAGCAAAAGACGACGAGATACACAAAGTCGGGCCAACGTCCTGACTTTC; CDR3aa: CASKRRRDTQSRANVLTF
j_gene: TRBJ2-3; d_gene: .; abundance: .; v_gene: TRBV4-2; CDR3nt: TGTGCCAGCAGCCAAGAGCTAGCCTCAGATACGCAGTATTTT; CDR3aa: CASSQELASDTQYF
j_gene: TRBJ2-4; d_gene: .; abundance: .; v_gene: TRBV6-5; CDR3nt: TGTGCCAGCGGCGCGGTCCGTGGCGAGTGTAGGTACTTC; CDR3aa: CASGAVRGECRYF
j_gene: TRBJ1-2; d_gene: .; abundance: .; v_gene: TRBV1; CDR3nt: TGCACCAGCAGCCAAGATCCCAGGACGTTTCTTAACTATGGCTACACCTTC; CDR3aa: CTSSQDPRTFLNYGYTF
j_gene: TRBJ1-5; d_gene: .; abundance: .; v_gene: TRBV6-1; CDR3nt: TGTGCCACCCGGGACCTCCCCCTTAGCAATCAGCCCCAGCATTTT; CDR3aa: CATRDLPLSNQPQHF
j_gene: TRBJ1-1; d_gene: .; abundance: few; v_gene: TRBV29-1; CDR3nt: TGCAGGGCCGGGCCCCTGAGGACTGAAGCTTTCTTT; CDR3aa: CRAGPLRTEAFF
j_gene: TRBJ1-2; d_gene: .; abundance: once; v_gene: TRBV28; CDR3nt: TGTGCCAGCAGTTTGCAGGGGCGCACTCTTAACTATGGCTACACCTTC; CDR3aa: CASSLQGRTLNYGYTF
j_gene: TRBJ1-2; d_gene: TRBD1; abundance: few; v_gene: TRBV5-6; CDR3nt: TGTGCCAGCAGTCCTGGACAGGGGGTATATGGCTACACCTTC; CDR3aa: CASSPGQGVYGYTF
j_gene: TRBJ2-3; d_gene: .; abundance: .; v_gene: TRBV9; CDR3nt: TGTGCCAGCAGCGTAGTAGACGTAAGATCAGATACGCAGTATTTT; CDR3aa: CASSVVDVRSDTQYF
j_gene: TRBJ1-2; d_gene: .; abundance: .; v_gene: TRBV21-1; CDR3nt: TGTGCCAGCAGCAAAAGTCGTGACCGCTCTAACTATGGCTACACCTTC; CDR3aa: CASSKSRDRSNYGYTF
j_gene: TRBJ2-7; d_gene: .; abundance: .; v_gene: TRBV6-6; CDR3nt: TGTGCCAGCAGTTACGATAGGACCGGGGGTCCGTACGAGCAGTACTTC; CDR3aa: CASSYDRTGGPYEQYF
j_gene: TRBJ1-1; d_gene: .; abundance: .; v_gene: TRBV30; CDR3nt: TGTGCCTGGAGTGTTGGGCAATTGGCTGAAGCTTTCTTT; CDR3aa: CAWSVGQLAEAFF
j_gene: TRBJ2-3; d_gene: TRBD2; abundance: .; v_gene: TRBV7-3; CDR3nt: TGTGCCAGCAGCTTACCCGCTAGCGGGGGGGCCGAAGATACGCAGTATTTT; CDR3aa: CASSLPASGGAEDTQYF
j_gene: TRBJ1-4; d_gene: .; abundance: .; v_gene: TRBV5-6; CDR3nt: TGTGCCAGCAGCTTGGGTCCGTATAATGAAAAACTGTTTTTT; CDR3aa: CASSLGPYNEKLFF
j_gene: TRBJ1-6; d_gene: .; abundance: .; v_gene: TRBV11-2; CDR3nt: TGTGCCAGCAGCTATTGGAGGGGGAGCTCCTATAATTCACCCCTCCACTTT; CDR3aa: CASSYWRGSSYNSPLHF
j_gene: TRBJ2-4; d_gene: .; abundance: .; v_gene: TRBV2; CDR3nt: TGTGCCAGCATCAAAGGGGGGCAGGAGCTAGCCAAAAACATTCAGTACTTC; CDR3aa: CASIKGGQELAKNIQYF
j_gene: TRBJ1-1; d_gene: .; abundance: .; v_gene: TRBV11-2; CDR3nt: TGTGCCAGCAGCCCCGACCTACTTGGCACTGAAGCTTTCTTT; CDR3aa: CASSPDLLGTEAFF
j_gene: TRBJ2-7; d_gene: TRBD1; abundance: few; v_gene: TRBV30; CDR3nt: TGTGCCTGGAGCCCGGGACAGGGGCACCACGAGCAGTACTTC; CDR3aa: CAWSPGQGHHEQYF
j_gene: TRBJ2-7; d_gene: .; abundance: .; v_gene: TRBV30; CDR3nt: TGTGCCTGGAGTTTATATAGTTACGAGCAGTACTTC; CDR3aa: CAWSLYSYEQYF